Listed below are T cell receptor beta chains from one sample, sequenced in a study of regulatory T cells in long-lasting Graves disease. TCRdb processed the multiplex PCR reads anew with MiXCR; each CDR3 protein has one entry. Altogether 350,000 to 500,000 distinct CDR3 sequences are present, 16% being singletons, with the ten largest covering 20% to 25%. The sample was also linked to a second study, of T cells in Graves' hyperthyroidism and ophthalmopathy.

The specimen was peripheral blood mononuclear cells (PBMCs), collected at new diagnosis, from a patient treated with antithyroid drugs. All receptors derive from a young woman with Graves disease. CDR3s include the opening cysteine and the closing phenylalanine or tryptophan. A D gene is named only where the DNA matches it firmly. Clone sizes are given selectively: once, few, many, or a class where the clone is expanded.

j_call,clone_size,v_call,d_call,cdr3_nt,cdr3_aa
TRBJ2-1,many,TRBV11-2,.,TGTGCCAGCAGCAAGTACAGGGACAATGAGCAGTTCTTC,CASSKYRDNEQFF
TRBJ2-2,few,TRBV5-1,.,TGCGCCAGCAGCTTGGTTCAGGGGAACACCGGGGAGCTGCTTTTT,CASSLVQGNTGELLF
TRBJ2-7,few,TRBV7-9,TRBD2,TGTGCCAGCAGATCCCTAGCGGGAGGCTACGAGCAGTACTTC,CASRSLAGGYEQYF
TRBJ2-7,many,TRBV12-3/TRBV12-4,TRBD2,TGTGCCAGCAGCAAAACGCCTAGCGGGTTATTACCCTACGAGCAGTACTTC,CASSKTPSGLLPYEQYF
TRBJ1-1,.,TRBV12-3/TRBV12-4,TRBD1,TGTGCCAGCAGTTACACCAGGGGGCCAGGTGAAGCTTTCTTT,CASSYTRGPGEAFF
TRBJ1-2,.,TRBV12-3/TRBV12-4,.,TGTGCCAGCAGTTTATCTTTCCTAAACTATGGCTACACCTTC,CASSLSFLNYGYTF
TRBJ1-2,few,TRBV9,TRBD1,TGTGCCAGCGGAATGGGACAGTTAAATAACTATGGCTACACCTTC,CASGMGQLNNYGYTF
TRBJ1-5,.,TRBV28,.,TGTGCCAGCAGTCCCCGGTCCCAACTTTGGCCCCAGCATTTT,CASSPRSQLWPQHF
TRBJ2-1,few,TRBV20-1,.,TGCAGTGCTAGAGGGTTTGAGGGAGCCATCTACAATGAGCAGTTCTTC,CSARGFEGAIYNEQFF
TRBJ1-2,.,TRBV6-1,.,TGTGCCAGCAGACACCTCCGGGGCGGCTACACCTTC,CASRHLRGGYTF
TRBJ1-2,.,TRBV25-1,.,TGTGCCAGCAGTGGTGACCTTAACTATGGCTACACCTTC,CASSGDLNYGYTF
TRBJ2-1,many,TRBV11-3,.,TGTGCCAGCAGCTTAGAGTTTAGCTCCAATGAGCAGTTCTTC,CASSLEFSSNEQFF
TRBJ2-3,many,TRBV3-1,TRBD2,TGTGCCAGCAGCCAAGGCGCTAGCGGGATGGATACGCAGTATTTT,CASSQGASGMDTQYF
TRBJ1-5,many,TRBV19,.,TGTGCCAGTAGTATAGGGGGATCCAATCAGCCCCAGCATTTT,CASSIGGSNQPQHF
TRBJ2-2,many,TRBV6-1,.,TGTGCCAGTCTGGCGGCGAACACCGGGGAGCTGTTTTTT,CASLAANTGELFF
TRBJ2-1,many,TRBV5-5,TRBD2,TGTGCCAGCAGCTTGGTATGGGAGGGCCTCTATGAGCAGTTCTTC,CASSLVWEGLYEQFF
TRBJ1-1,.,TRBV30,.,TGTGCCTGGAGTCCCTGGGCGGGGGAGAACACTGAAGCTTTCTTT,CAWSPWAGENTEAFF
TRBJ1-1,.,TRBV27,.,TGTGCCAGCAGTTCGCACATGAACACTGAAGCTTTCTTT,CASSSHMNTEAFF
TRBJ2-2,.,TRBV6-5,.,TGTGCCAGCAGTTCAAGAAAACCGGCGGGCACCGGGGAGCTGTTTTTT,CASSSRKPAGTGELFF
TRBJ2-2,many,TRBV11-2,.,TGTGCCAGCAGCTTAGCCCCCCAGCGGACCGGGGAGCTGTTTTTT,CASSLAPQRTGELFF
TRBJ1-2,many,TRBV5-5,.,TGTGCCAGCAGCTTGGAAAGGCATAGTGGCTACACCTTC,CASSLERHSGYTF
TRBJ2-5,.,TRBV5-1,TRBD2,TGCGCCAGCAGCGGCGGGACTAGCGGTACCCAAGAGACCCAGTACTTC,CASSGGTSGTQETQYF
TRBJ2-1,few,TRBV30,.,TGTGCCTGGAGTGTCCGGACAGACAATGAGCAGTTCTTC,CAWSVRTDNEQFF
TRBJ2-6,many,TRBV7-9,TRBD1,TGTGCCAGCAGCTTGACAGGGGAACCTGGGGCCAACGTCCTGACTTTC,CASSLTGEPGANVLTF
TRBJ2-1,.,TRBV20-1,TRBD2,TGCAGTGCTGGAACTAGCGGGAGAGAAATCTACAATGAGCAGTTCTTC,CSAGTSGREIYNEQFF
TRBJ1-2,many,TRBV4-2,TRBD1,TGTGCCAGCAGCAAAGGGACAGGCGGATATGGCTACACCTTC,CASSKGTGGYGYTF
TRBJ1-1,many,TRBV18,TRBD1,TGTGCCAGCTCACCGCTGACAGGGGACACTGAAGCTTTCTTT,CASSPLTGDTEAFF
TRBJ1-1,many,TRBV6-5,.,TGTGCCAGCAGTTGGGACGGTCGTGAAGCTTTCTTT,CASSWDGREAFF
TRBJ1-5,.,TRBV6-1,.,TGTGCCAGCAGTGACCAAACTCCGGAGCATTTT,CASSDQTPEHF
TRBJ1-5,many,TRBV5-8,.,TGTGCCAGCAGCTTGGAGCGGGGGTGGGATCAGCCCCAGCATTTT,CASSLERGWDQPQHF
TRBJ2-5,.,TRBV5-1,.,TGCGCCAGCAGCTTGAGTTCCTCATGGGGAAAAGAGACCCAGTACTTC,CASSLSSSWGKETQYF
TRBJ1-1,few,TRBV20-1,.,TGCAGTGCTAGTGAGGAAGAAGCTTTCTTT,CSASEEEAFF
TRBJ1-1,many,TRBV6-2/TRBV6-3,.,TGTGCCAGCAGCCCTAGGAGACTAGACATGAACACTGAAGCTTTCTTT,CASSPRRLDMNTEAFF
TRBJ2-1,.,TRBV28,.,TGTGCCAGCAGTCCCGGGACGACCCCTATAGGGAACTTC,CASSPGTTPIGNF
TRBJ2-7,many,TRBV6-1,TRBD1,TGTGCCAGCGCCGGGGGACAGGGCTCCTACGAGCAGTACTTC,CASAGGQGSYEQYF
TRBJ2-3,many,TRBV28,.,TGTGCCAGCAGCGTCCGCGACCCTTTAGCTGCCCGGGTCCCAGATACGCAGTATTTT,CASSVRDPLAARVPDTQYF
TRBJ2-1,.,TRBV25-1,TRBD2,TGTGCCAGCGCCAATCCAACCGCCAGCGGGAGGGCGGGTGAGCAGTTCTTC,CASANPTASGRAGEQFF
TRBJ2-5,many,TRBV7-9,.,TGTGCCAGCAGCTTAGGAGCACGTAGGGGTCAAGAGACCCAGTACTTC,CASSLGARRGQETQYF
TRBJ1-6,few,TRBV15,TRBD1,TGTGCCACCAGCAGAGAACAGGGGTATAATTCACCCCTCCACTTT,CATSREQGYNSPLHF
TRBJ2-7,many,TRBV28,.,TGTGCCAGCAGCTCAGGGCGAGGGCAGTACTTC,CASSSGRGQYF
TRBJ1-1,many,TRBV19,.,TGTGCCAGTAGTACCGACGGGGACACTGAAGCTTTCTTT,CASSTDGDTEAFF
TRBJ2-7,many,TRBV20-1,TRBD2,TGCAGTGCTAGAGATGTAGCGGGAGTTTACGAGCAGTACTTC,CSARDVAGVYEQYF
TRBJ1-2,many,TRBV7-2,.,TGTGCCAGCAGCCTAAAGAGGCCCCACGGCTACACCTTC,CASSLKRPHGYTF
TRBJ2-3,many,TRBV20-1,TRBD2,TGCAGTGCTAGACTAGTGACTAGCGGGAACGCAGATACGCAGTATTTT,CSARLVTSGNADTQYF
TRBJ2-1,few,TRBV7-3,.,TGTGCCAGCAGCTTAACGCCGACTCTAGCCTACAATGAGCAGTTCTTC,CASSLTPTLAYNEQFF
TRBJ2-7,many,TRBV5-1,.,TGCGCCAGCAGCGCCGGGACGGGAACCTACGAGCAGTACTTC,CASSAGTGTYEQYF